The entry below gives a single T cell receptor beta chain sequence along with its context. A read error may account for a junction end that differs from germline. TCRdb keeps only in-frame clones here, not all; method: immunoSEQ multiplex PCR. This table holds 140,000 to 150,000 clones, 80% to 90% found once. This record belongs to a study of blood T cell repertoires in COVID-19. This CDR3 spans 14 amino acids. The germline gives CDR1 SSHAT, CDR2 FNYEAQ (reference sequence). The V call is TRBV7-7, the J call TRBJ2-3; D is uncertain. Sequenced material: peripheral blood. The clonotype was recovered from a woman in her sixties or seventies with active COVID-19. The CDR3 nucleotides read TGTGCTAGCAGCTTAACCGCACGAGGAGATACGCAGTATTTT. This gives the protein CASSLTARGDTQYF.